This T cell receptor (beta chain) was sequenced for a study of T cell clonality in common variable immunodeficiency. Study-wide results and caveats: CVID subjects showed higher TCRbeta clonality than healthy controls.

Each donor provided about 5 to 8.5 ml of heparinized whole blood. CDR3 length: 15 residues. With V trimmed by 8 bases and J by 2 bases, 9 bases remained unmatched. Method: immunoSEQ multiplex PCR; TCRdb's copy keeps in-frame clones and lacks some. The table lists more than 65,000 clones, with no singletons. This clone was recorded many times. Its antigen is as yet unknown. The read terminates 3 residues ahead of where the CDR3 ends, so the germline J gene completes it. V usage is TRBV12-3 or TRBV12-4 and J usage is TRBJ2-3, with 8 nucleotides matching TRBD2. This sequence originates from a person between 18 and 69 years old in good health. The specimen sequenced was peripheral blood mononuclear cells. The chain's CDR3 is CASGELAEYTDTQYF. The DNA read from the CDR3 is TGTGCCAGCGGGGAACTAGCGGAGTACACAGATACG.